This T cell receptor (beta chain) was found in a study of T-cell memory formation after mild COVID-19. Trimming removed 2 bases from V and 0 bases from J, with 19 bases in between. The germline V gene has CDR1 SGHVS and CDR2 FQNEAQ. This CDR3 is built from 18 residues. About this clonotype: Antigen: not known.

TCRdb recomputed calls from the 5' RACE reads with MiXCR, one row per CDR3 protein. The data contain 170,000 or so distinct CDR3 sequences, about a fifth of them seen just once; the ten biggest clones take up about 21%. The study, taken as a whole, reports: The pre-infection memory compartment contained some responding clones, suggesting cross-reactive memory joined.

This TCR was sampled from an adult woman who had mild COVID-19 (a few samples of this study predate the infection). Cell type and time point are not known. Sequences were obtained from PBMCs or a T cell subset sorted from them (not recorded which). The gene calls are TRBV7-8 and TRBJ1-1, with D hard to call. The CDR3 reads CASSLRGMVGSLNTEAFF. DNA of the CDR3: TGTGCCAGCAGCTTACGCGGAATGGTGGGCTCCCTGAACACTGAAGCTTTCTTT.